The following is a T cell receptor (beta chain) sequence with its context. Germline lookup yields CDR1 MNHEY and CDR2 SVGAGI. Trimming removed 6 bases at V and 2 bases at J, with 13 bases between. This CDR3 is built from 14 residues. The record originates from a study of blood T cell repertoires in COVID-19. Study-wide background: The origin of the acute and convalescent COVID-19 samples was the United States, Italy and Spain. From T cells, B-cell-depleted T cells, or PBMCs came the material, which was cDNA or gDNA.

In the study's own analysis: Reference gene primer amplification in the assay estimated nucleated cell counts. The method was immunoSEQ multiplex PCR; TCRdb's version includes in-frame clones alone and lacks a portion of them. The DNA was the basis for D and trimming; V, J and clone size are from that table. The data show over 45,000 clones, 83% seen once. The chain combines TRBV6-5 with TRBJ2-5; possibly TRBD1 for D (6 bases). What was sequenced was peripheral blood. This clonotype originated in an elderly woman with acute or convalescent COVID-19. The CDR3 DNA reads TGTGCCAGCAGAGGGGGTCCTCTACAAGAGACCCAGTACTTC. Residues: CASRGGPLQETQYF.